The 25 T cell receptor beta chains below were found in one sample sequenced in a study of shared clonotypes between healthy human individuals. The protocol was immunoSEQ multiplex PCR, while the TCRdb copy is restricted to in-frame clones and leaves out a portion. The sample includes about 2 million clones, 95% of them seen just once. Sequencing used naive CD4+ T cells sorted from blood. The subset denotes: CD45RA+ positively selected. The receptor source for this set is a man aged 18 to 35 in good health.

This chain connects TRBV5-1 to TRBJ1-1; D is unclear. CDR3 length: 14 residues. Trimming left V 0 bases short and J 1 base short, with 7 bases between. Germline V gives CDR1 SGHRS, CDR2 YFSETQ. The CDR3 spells CASSLDTSNTEAFF. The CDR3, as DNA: TGCGCCAGCAGCTTGGACACCTCGAACACTGAAGCTTTCTTT. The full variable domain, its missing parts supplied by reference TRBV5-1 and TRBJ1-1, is KAGVTQTPRYLIKTRGQQVTLSCSPISGHRSVSWYQQTPGQGLQFLFEYFSETQRNKGNFPGRFSGRQFSNSRSEMNVSTLELGDSALYLCASSLDTSNTEAFFGQGTRLTVV.

The CDR3 DNA sequence: TGTGCCAGCAGCCGACAGGACCTTCTGATAGATACGCAGTATTTT. Translating gives CASSRQDLLIDTQYF. The chain couples TRBV14 to TRBJ2-3, with D possibly TRBD1 on 6 matching bases. V lost 4 bases to trimming and J lost 5 bases, with 16 bases between them. This CDR3 has 15 residues. CDR1 and CDR2 (germline): SGHDN, FVKESK.

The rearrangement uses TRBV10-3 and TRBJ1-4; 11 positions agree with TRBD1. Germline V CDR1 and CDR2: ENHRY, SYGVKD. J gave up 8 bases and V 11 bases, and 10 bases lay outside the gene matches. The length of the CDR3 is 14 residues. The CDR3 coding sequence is TGTGCCTCCGAACCGGGACAGGGGGGGGAAAAACTGTTTTTT. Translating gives CASEPGQGGEKLFF.

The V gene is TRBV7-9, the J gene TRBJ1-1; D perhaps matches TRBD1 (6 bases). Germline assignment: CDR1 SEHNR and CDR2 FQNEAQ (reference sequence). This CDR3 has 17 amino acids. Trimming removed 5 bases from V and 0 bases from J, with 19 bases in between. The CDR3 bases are TGTGCCAGCAGCCAAGCTGGCCTGGGGGGCATGAACACTGAAGCTTTCTTT. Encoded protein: CASSQAGLGGMNTEAFF.

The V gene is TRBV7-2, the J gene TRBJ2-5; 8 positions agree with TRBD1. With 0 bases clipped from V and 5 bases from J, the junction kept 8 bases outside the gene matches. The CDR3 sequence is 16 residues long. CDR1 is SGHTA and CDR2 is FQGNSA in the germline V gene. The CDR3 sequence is CASSLALQGAFETQYF. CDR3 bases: TGTGCCAGCAGCTTAGCTCTCCAGGGGGCCTTCGAGACCCAGTACTTC.

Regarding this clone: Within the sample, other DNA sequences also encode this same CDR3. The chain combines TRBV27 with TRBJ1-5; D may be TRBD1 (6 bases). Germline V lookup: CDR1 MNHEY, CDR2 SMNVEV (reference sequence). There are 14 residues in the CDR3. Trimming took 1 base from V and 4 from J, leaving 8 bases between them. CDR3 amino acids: CASSLYRGNQPQHF. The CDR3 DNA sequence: TGTGCCAGCAGTTTATATAGGGGGAATCAGCCCCAGCATTTT.

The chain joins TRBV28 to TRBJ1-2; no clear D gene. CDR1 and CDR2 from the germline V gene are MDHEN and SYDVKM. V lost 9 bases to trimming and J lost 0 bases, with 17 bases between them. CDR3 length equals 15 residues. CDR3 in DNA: TGTGCCAGTCGTTCCCCGGGGTCATCTAACTATGGCTACACCTTC. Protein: CASRSPGSSNYGYTF.

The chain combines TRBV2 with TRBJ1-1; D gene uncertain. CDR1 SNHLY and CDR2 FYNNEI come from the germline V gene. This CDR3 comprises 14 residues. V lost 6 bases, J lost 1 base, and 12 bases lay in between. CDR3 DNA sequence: TGTGCCAGCAGGGATCGGTCCTGGAACACTGAAGCTTTCTTT. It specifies CASRDRSWNTEAFF.

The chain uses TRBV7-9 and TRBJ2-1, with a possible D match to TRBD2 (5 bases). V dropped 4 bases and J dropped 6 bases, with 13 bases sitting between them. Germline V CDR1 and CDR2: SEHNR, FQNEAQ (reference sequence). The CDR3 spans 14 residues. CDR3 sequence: CASSSITSTNEQFF. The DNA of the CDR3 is TGTGCCAGCAGCTCTATCACTAGTACCAATGAGCAGTTCTTC.

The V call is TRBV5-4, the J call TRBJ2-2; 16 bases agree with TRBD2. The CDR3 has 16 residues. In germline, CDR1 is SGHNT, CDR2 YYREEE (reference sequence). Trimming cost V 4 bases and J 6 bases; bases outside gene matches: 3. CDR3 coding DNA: TGTGCCAGCAGCCAGGGACTAGCGGGAGGGTCCGGGGAGCTGTTTTTT. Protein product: CASSQGLAGGSGELFF.

CDR3 region: CASSLTERLGAGELFF. The CDR3 DNA reads TGCGCCAGCAGCTTAACCGAGCGGCTCGGGGCCGGGGAGCTGTTTTTT. This chain joins TRBV5-1 and TRBJ2-2; D may be TRBD2 (5 bases). CDR3 length: 16 amino acids. Trimming pared 2 bases from V and 6 bases from J, leaving 17 bases between. CDR1 SGHRS and CDR2 YFSETQ come from the germline V gene.

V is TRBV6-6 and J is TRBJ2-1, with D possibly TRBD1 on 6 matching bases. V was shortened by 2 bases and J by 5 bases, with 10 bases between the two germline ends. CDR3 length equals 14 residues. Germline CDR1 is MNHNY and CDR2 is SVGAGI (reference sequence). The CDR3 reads CASSYRQENNEQFF. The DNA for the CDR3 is TGTGCCAGCAGTTACAGACAGGAGAACAATGAGCAGTTCTTC.

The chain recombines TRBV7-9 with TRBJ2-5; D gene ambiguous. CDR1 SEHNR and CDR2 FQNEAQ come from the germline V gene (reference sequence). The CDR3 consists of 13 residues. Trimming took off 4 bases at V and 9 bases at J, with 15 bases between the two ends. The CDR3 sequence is CASSSGRLEAQYF. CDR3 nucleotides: TGTGCCAGCAGCTCCGGCCGACTTGAGGCCCAGTACTTC.

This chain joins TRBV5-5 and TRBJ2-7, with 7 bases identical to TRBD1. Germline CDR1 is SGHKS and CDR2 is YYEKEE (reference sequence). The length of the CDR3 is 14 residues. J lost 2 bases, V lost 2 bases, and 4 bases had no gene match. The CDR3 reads CASSFAGTAYEQYF. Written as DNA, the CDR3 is TGTGCCAGCAGCTTTGCTGGGACAGCCTACGAGCAGTACTTC. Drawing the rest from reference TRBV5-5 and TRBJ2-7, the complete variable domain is DAGVTQSPTHLIKTRGQQVTLRCSPISGHKSVSWYQQVLGQGPQFIFQYYEKEERGRGNFPDRFSARQFPNYSSELNVNALLLGDSALYLCASSFAGTAYEQYFGPGTRLTVT.

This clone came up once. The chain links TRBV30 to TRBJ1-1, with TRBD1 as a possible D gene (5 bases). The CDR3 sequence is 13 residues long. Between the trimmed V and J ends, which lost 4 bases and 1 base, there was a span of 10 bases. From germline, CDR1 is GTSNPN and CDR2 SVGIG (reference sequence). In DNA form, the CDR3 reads TGTGCCTGGAAAGGGGCTGGGAACACTGAAGCTTTCTTT. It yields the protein CAWKGAGNTEAFF.

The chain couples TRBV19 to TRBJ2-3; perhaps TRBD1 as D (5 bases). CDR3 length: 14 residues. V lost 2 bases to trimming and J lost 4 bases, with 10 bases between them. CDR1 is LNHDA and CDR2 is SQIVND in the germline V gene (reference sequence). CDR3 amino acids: CASSIWSGSDTQYF. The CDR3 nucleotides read TGTGCCAGTAGTATATGGTCAGGGTCAGATACGCAGTATTTT.

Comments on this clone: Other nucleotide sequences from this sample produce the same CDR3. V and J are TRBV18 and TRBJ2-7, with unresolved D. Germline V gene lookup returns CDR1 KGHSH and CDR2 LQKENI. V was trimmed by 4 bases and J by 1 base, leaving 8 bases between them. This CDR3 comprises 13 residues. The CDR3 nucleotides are TGTGCCAGCTCACGGGCATCTTCCTACGAGCAGTACTTC. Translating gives CASSRASSYEQYF.

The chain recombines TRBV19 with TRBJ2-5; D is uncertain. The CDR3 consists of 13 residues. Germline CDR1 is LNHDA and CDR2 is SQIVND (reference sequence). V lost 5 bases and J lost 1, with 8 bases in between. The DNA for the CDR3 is TGTGCCAGTAGTTGGGGAATCCAAGAGACCCAGTACTTC. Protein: CASSWGIQETQYF.

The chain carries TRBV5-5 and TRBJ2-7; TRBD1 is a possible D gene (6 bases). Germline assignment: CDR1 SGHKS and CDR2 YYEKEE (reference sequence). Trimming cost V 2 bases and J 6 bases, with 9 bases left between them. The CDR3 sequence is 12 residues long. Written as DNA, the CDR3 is TGTGCCAGCAGCTTTACAGGGACCGAGCAGTACTTC. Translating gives CASSFTGTEQYF.

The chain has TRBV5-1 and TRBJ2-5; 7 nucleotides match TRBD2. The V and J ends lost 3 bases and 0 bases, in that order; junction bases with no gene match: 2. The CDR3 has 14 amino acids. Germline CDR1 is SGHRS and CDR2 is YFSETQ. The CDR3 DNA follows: TGCGCCAGCAGCTGGGCGGGGGACCAAGAGACCCAGTACTTC. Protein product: CASSWAGDQETQYF.

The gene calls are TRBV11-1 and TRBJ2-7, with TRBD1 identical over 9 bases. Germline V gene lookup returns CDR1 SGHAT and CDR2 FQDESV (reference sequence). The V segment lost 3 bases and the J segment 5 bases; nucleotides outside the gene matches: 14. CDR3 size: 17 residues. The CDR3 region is CASSFGRVTGGGNEQYF. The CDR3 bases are TGTGCCAGCAGCTTCGGGCGGGTGACAGGGGGAGGAAACGAGCAGTACTTC.

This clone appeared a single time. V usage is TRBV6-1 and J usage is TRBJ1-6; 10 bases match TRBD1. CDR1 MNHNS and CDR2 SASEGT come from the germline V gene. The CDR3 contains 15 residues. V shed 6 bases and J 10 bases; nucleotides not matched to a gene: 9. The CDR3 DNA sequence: TGTGCCAGCAGCCCAAACCTGGGACAGGGGTCACCCCTCCACTTT. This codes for CASSPNLGQGSPLHF.

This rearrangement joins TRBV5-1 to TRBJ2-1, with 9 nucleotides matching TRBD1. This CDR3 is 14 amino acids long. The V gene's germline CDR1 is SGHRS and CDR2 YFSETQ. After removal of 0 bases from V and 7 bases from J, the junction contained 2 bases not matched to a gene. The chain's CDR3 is CASSLAGTGNEQFF. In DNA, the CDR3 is TGCGCCAGCAGCTTGGCCGGGACAGGGAATGAGCAGTTCTTC.

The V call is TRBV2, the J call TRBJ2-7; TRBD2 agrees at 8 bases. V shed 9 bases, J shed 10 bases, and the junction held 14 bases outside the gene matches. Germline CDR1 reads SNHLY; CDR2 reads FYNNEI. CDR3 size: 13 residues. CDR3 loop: CASLQRASGFQYF. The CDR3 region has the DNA TGTGCCAGTCTCCAGAGGGCTAGCGGGTTTCAGTACTTC.

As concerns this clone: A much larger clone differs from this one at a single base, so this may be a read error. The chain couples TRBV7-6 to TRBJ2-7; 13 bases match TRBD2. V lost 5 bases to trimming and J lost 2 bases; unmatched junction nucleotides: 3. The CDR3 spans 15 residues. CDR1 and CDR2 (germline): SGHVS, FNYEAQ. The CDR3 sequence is CASSPGTSGAYEQYF. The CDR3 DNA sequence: TGTGCCAGCAGCCCAGGGACTAGCGGGGCCTACGAGCAGTACTTC.